Following are 24 T cell receptor beta chains from one sample sequenced in a study of PD-L1 blockade in urothelial cancer (dated 2017 in TCRdb). The library was obtained by the immunoSEQ multiplex PCR assay. TCRdb's version of the immuneACCESS table is confined to in-frame rearrangements and falls short of the full clone set. An unresolved V gene accounts for under half of the shortfall where checked; the remainder is of unknown origin. A total of 35,000 to 40,000 clones appear in this sample, over 65% of them only once. The top ten clones comprise 15% to 20% of the sample. The sequences come from PBMCs, collected around atezolizumab (anti-PD-L1) treatment. The receptors derive from a man in his fifties or sixties with urothelial cancer.

V usage is TRBV6-6 and J usage is TRBJ2-2; possibly TRBD1 for D (5 bases). V lost 10 bases and J lost 1, with 13 bases in between. This CDR3 region has 14 residues. From germline, CDR1 is MNHNY and CDR2 SVGAGI (reference sequence). The CDR3 nucleotides read TGTGCCACCTTTAGACAGCAGAACACCGGGGAGCTGTTTTTT. This translates into CATFRQQNTGELFF.

This clone has more than one count but fewer than ten. This chain uses TRBV5-4 with TRBJ2-3; TRBD2 is a possible D gene (7 bases). Germline CDR1 is SGHNT and CDR2 is YYREEE (reference sequence). The CDR3 spans 14 residues. The ends were cut back, 4 bases at V and 6 bases at J, with 15 bases in the middle. CDR3 residues: CASSGGGGRDTQYF. The CDR3 DNA reads TGTGCCAGCAGCGGGGGAGGGGGGCGCGATACGCAGTATTTT.

The CDR3 nucleotides read TGTGCCAGCAGCACCCGGACAGGGGACACTTACGAGCAGTACTTC. Its translation: CASSTRTGDTYEQYF. This chain connects TRBV7-8 to TRBJ2-7; 9 bases map to TRBD1. The CDR3 extends over 15 amino acids. Per the germline V gene, CDR1 is SGHVS and CDR2 is FQNEAQ. V gave up 5 bases and J gave up 4 bases; unmatched junction bases: 9.

The rearrangement joins TRBV5-6 to TRBJ1-3; no clear D gene. V lost 0 bases, J lost 0 bases, and 13 bases lay in between. Germline V gives CDR1 SGHDT, CDR2 YYEEEE. The CDR3 is 17 amino acids. CDR3 in amino acids: CASSLEVRAFSGNTIYF. As DNA, the CDR3 is TGTGCCAGCAGCTTGGAAGTGCGGGCATTCTCTGGAAACACCATATATTTT.

The rearrangement joins TRBV10-3 to TRBJ2-7, with TRBD2 matching over 11 bases. Germline loops: CDR1 ENHRY, CDR2 SYGVKD. This CDR3 has 14 residues. The J segment lost 5 bases and the V segment lost 6 bases, leaving 6 bases of the junction unmatched. The CDR3 reads CAISGLAGSNEQYF. For the CDR3, the DNA is TGTGCCATCAGCGGACTAGCGGGTAGCAACGAGCAGTACTTC.

The chain recombines TRBV14 with TRBJ1-2; D unclear. Trimming took 5 bases from V and 3 from J, leaving 13 bases between them. CDR3 size: 14 residues. Per the germline V gene, CDR1 is SGHDN and CDR2 is FVKESK. The CDR3 bases are TGTGCCAGCAGCAAAAGAGAGGGATACTATGGCTACACCTTC. This translates into CASSKREGYYGYTF.

This chain uses TRBV28 with TRBJ2-7; D is possibly TRBD2 (5 bases). There are 13 residues in the CDR3. Per the germline V gene, CDR1 is MDHEN and CDR2 is SYDVKM. V was shortened by 0 bases and J by 4 bases, with 7 bases between the two germline ends. CDR3 sequence (DNA): TGTGCCAGCAGTTTATGGGGCGGGTACGAGCAGTACTTC. Amino acids: CASSLWGGYEQYF.

The rearrangement uses TRBV5-6 and TRBJ2-5; perhaps TRBD1 as D (6 bases). Germline values: CDR1 SGHDT, CDR2 YYEEEE. The V gene lost 2 bases and the J gene lost 5 bases, with 13 bases spanning the gap. This CDR3 is 14 amino acids long. CDR3 DNA: TGTGCCAGCAGCTTAGACAGGCTGGGGGAGACCCAGTACTTC. Protein: CASSLDRLGETQYF.

The chain carries TRBV5-4 and TRBJ2-1; TRBD2 agrees at 15 bases. After removal of 4 bases from V and 10 bases from J, the junction contained 6 bases not matched to a gene. There are 15 residues in the CDR3. CDR1 and CDR2 (germline): SGHNT, YYREEE (reference sequence). The chain's CDR3 is CASSRGLAGGDEQFF. The CDR3, as DNA: TGTGCCAGCAGCAGGGGACTAGCGGGGGGAGACGAGCAGTTCTTC.

The gene calls are TRBV2 and TRBJ2-7; perhaps TRBD1 as D (6 bases). Germline V gene lookup returns CDR1 SNHLY and CDR2 FYNNEI. Trimming took off 1 base at V and 2 bases at J, with 18 bases between the two ends. The CDR3 length is 17 residues. The CDR3 nucleotides are TGTGCCAGCAGTGAAGGGCAGAACGGACAGTTAACCTACGAGCAGTACTTC. Translating it yields CASSEGQNGQLTYEQYF.

V usage is TRBV13 and J usage is TRBJ2-7, with 9 nucleotides matching TRBD1. Looked up from germline, CDR1 is PRHDT and CDR2 is FYEKMQ (reference sequence). The CDR3 sequence is 16 residues long. The trim removed 5 bases at V and 7 bases at J, leaving 15 bases unmatched. The CDR3 here is CASSLTAGTGTREQYF. The CDR3 DNA reads TGTGCCAGCAGCCTAACGGCCGGGACAGGGACGAGAGAGCAGTACTTC.

The chain joins TRBV2 to TRBJ1-2; the D is unclear. CDR1 and CDR2 from the germline V gene are SNHLY and FYNNEI. V lost 1 base and J lost 2, with 5 bases in between. The CDR3 is made up of 13 amino acids. The chain's CDR3 is CASSEGANYGYTF. The CDR3 coding sequence is TGTGCCAGCAGTGAAGGGGCCAACTATGGCTACACCTTC.

This chain connects TRBV14 to TRBJ2-1; possibly TRBD1 for D (6 bases). Germline loops: CDR1 SGHDN, CDR2 FVKESK. The CDR3 extends over 15 amino acids. Trimming removed 0 bases at V and 9 bases at J, with 15 bases between. The CDR3 spells CASSQEGQGIGEQFF. DNA of the CDR3: TGTGCCAGCAGCCAAGAGGGGCAGGGGATCGGTGAGCAGTTCTTC.

In its sample, this clone was seen once. The chain joins TRBV6-5 to TRBJ2-1, with 10 bases identical to TRBD2. Trimming removed 6 bases from V and 7 bases from J; junction bases left unmatched: 9. Per the germline V gene, CDR1 is MNHEY and CDR2 is SVGAGI. The CDR3 sequence is 15 residues long. CDR3 in amino acids: CASRESGGDPNEQFF. CDR3 bases: TGTGCCAGCAGGGAGAGCGGGGGGGACCCAAATGAGCAGTTCTTC.

The rearrangement uses TRBV7-6 and TRBJ2-5, with D possibly TRBD1 on 6 matching bases. CDR1 SGHVS and CDR2 FNYEAQ come from the germline V gene. The V and J ends lost 5 bases and 2 bases respectively, with 9 bases between them. This CDR3 region has 13 residues. In nucleotides, the CDR3 is TGTGCCAGCAGCCCCGGACAGCAAGAGACCCAGTACTTC. Its translation: CASSPGQQETQYF.

Only a few counts were recorded for this clone. The chain recombines TRBV5-1 with TRBJ1-6, with D possibly TRBD1 on 6 matching bases. CDR3 size: 15 residues. The germline V gene has CDR1 SGHRS and CDR2 YFSETQ. V was shortened by 2 bases and J by 9 bases, with 15 bases between the two germline ends. The CDR3 is CASSLQGERGSPLHF. CDR3 in DNA: TGCGCCAGCAGCTTACAGGGAGAACGGGGTTCACCCCTCCACTTT.

V gene TRBV29-1 combines with J gene TRBJ1-3, with D uncertain. The V gene's germline CDR1 is SQVTM and CDR2 ANQGSEA. Trimming removed 3 bases at V and 0 bases at J, with 6 bases between. The CDR3 has 13 residues. In nucleotides, the CDR3 is TGCAGCGTTGACAGTAACTCTGGAAACACCATATATTTT. Translation: CSVDSNSGNTIYF.

This chain connects TRBV7-9 to TRBJ2-7; 8 positions agree with TRBD1. The ends lost 0 bases at V and 5 bases at J; junction bases unmatched: 15. The germline V gene has CDR1 SEHNR and CDR2 FQNEAQ (reference sequence). The CDR3 has 18 amino acids. The CDR3 is CASSLAFLRTGPSDEQYF. DNA of the CDR3: TGTGCCAGCAGCTTAGCGTTTCTGAGGACAGGGCCATCAGACGAGCAGTACTTC.

V usage is TRBV30 and J usage is TRBJ1-2, with no clear D. Germline V gives CDR1 GTSNPN, CDR2 SVGIG (reference sequence). This CDR3 region has 13 residues. With 0 bases removed from V and 3 bases from J, the gap between germline ends came to 8 bases. Written as DNA, the CDR3 is TGTGCCTGGAGTGTTGGGCGCGACTATGGCTACACCTTC. Its translation is CAWSVGRDYGYTF.

About this clone: Different DNA sequences within this sample yield the same CDR3. The rearrangement links TRBV30 to TRBJ2-3, with unresolved D. This CDR3 contains 14 residues. With 0 bases removed from V and 1 base from J, the gap between germline ends came to 8 bases. Germline lookup yields CDR1 GTSNPN and CDR2 SVGIG (reference sequence). CDR3 amino acids: CAWSVPGGTDTQYF. Written as DNA, the CDR3 is TGTGCCTGGAGTGTACCCGGAGGCACAGATACGCAGTATTTT.

The V and J genes are TRBV2 and TRBJ2-3; maybe TRBD2 (5 bases). Trimming took 7 bases from V and 2 from J, leaving 13 bases between them. There are 14 residues in the CDR3. The germline V gene encodes CDR1 SNHLY and CDR2 FYNNEI. The CDR3 nucleotides read TGTGCCAGCATAGAGGGCTTCCCCACAGATACGCAGTATTTT. This sequence encodes CASIEGFPTDTQYF.

This clone has just one count. In the same sample, other DNA sequences code for this CDR3. V gene TRBV4-1 combines with J gene TRBJ1-5; 7 nucleotides match TRBD1. The CDR3 spans 15 residues. Looked up from germline, CDR1 is MGHRA and CDR2 is YSYEKL. V lost 6 bases, J lost 6 bases, and 11 bases stayed unmatched. Written as DNA, the CDR3 is TGCGCCAGCAGTTTAAGTGACAGGGAAGGTCAGCCCCAGCATTTT. It translates to CASSLSDREGQPQHF.

The chain carries TRBV6-5 and TRBJ2-5; 8 bases align to TRBD1. There are 16 residues in the CDR3. In germline, CDR1 is MNHEY, CDR2 SVGAGI. Trimming cost V 1 base and J 4 bases; bases outside gene matches: 8. CDR3: CASSYFGQGRAETQYF. Written as DNA, the CDR3 is TGTGCCAGCAGTTACTTCGGACAGGGAAGGGCAGAGACCCAGTACTTC.

The chain couples TRBV5-4 to TRBJ1-4; the match to TRBD1 covers 7 bases. CDR1 is SGHNT and CDR2 is YYREEE in the germline V gene (reference sequence). V lost 0 bases to trimming and J lost 7 bases; unmatched junction nucleotides: 3. The CDR3 spans 14 residues. CDR3 nucleotides: TGTGCCAGCAGCTTGGCGTCAGGGGGTGAAAAACTGTTTTTT. It translates to CASSLASGGEKLFF.